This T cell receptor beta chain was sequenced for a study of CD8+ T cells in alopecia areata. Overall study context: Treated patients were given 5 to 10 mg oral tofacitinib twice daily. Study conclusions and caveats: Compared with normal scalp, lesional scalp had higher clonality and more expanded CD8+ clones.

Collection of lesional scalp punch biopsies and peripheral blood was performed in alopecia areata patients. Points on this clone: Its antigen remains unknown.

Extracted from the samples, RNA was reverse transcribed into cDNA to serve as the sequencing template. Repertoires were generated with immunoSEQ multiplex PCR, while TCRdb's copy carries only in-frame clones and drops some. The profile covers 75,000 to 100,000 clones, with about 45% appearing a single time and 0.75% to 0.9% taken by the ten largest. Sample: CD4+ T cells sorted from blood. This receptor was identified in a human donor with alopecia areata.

CDR3 residues: CSAPFSDTQYF. CDR3 sequence (DNA): TGCAGTGCTCCCTTCTCAGATACGCAGTATTTT. V usage is TRBV20-1 and J usage is TRBJ2-3; no reliable D call. The CDR3 sequence is 11 residues long. Germline CDR1 and CDR2: DFQATT and SNEGSKA (reference sequence). Deletions cut 5 bases from V and 4 bases from J, with 7 bases between.